One sample yielded the 11 T cell receptor beta chains listed below, sequenced in a study of regulatory T cells in long-lasting Graves disease. Regarding time point: newly diagnosed GD, antithyroid drugs for less than 3 months. The TCR library was made from RNA that had been extracted from PBMCs in TRIzol. Sequencing libraries for TCR beta were prepared with iRepertoire HTBI primers and Arm-PCR of CDR3 regions. One entry per CDR3 protein results from TCRdb running MiXCR on the multiplex PCR reads. The sample yields hundreds of thousands of distinct CDR3 sequences, over 15% seen once. The same specimen was also included in a second study, on T cells in Graves' hyperthyroidism and ophthalmopathy.

The specimen was peripheral blood mononuclear cells (PBMCs), collected at new diagnosis, from a patient treated with antithyroid drugs. The source of these receptors is a man aged 35-49 years with Graves disease.

This clonotype was observed at least ten times. The chain recombines TRBV20-1 with TRBJ2-7; 9 bases are a match to TRBD2. Trimming cost V 3 bases and J 3 bases; bases outside gene matches: 15. In germline, CDR1 is DFQATT, CDR2 SNEGSKA (reference sequence). CDR3 length: 17 amino acids. CDR3 nucleotide sequence: TGCAGTGCTAGGCGGGTCCTAGCGGGAATCCAGGGCTACGAGCAGTACTTC. Amino acids: CSARRVLAGIQGYEQYF.

This clonotype came up many times. The V gene is TRBV3-1, the J gene TRBJ2-7; D gene ambiguous. CDR3 length: 14 residues. Germline values: CDR1 LGHDT, CDR2 YNNKEL (reference sequence). Trimming left V 2 bases short and J 1 base short, with 9 bases between. In nucleotides, the CDR3 is TGTGCCAGCAGCCAACGCGGCACTTCCTACGAGCAGTACTTC. Protein sequence: CASSQRGTSYEQYF.

This clonotype was observed at least ten times. This rearrangement joins TRBV18 to TRBJ2-5; 7 nucleotides line up with TRBD2. The V gene end was trimmed by 3 bases and the J gene end by 3 bases; junction bases not matched to a gene: 13. The germline V gene has CDR1 KGHSH and CDR2 LQKENI. This CDR3 is 17 amino acids long. CDR3 coding DNA: TGTGCCAGCTCACCGCTACCCCCTAGCGGACCCAAAGAGACCCAGTACTTC. Translation: CASSPLPPSGPKETQYF.

This clonotype was observed at least ten times. The chain carries TRBV7-6 and TRBJ2-5; weak D call: TRBD1 (6 bases). Germline CDR1 reads SGHVS; CDR2 reads FNYEAQ. V shed 6 bases and J shed 4 bases, with 15 bases lying between them. CDR3 size: 14 residues. This CDR3 is CASRSSGGRETQYF. CDR3 DNA: TGTGCCAGCAGATCGTCTGGGGGCAGAGAGACCCAGTACTTC.

The rearrangement joins TRBV6-5 to TRBJ2-7; D unclear. Germline V gene data show CDR1 as MNHEY and CDR2 as SVGAGI. There are 17 residues in the CDR3. The V end lost 2 bases, the J end lost 2 bases, and 19 bases lay between the germline ends. The DNA of the CDR3 is TGTGCCAGCAGTTACGAGCCGTCCAGAGGAAAAACCTACGAGCAGTACTTC. Amino acids: CASSYEPSRGKTYEQYF.

Turning to this clonotype: The CDR3 ends on some other residue instead of the conserved phenylalanine or tryptophan, so this is likely a read error. This chain links TRBV3-1 with TRBJ2-1, with D perhaps matching TRBD2 (6 bases). The CDR3 sequence is 14 residues long. V was clipped by 1 base and J by 3 bases, with 7 bases between them. Germline values: CDR1 LGHDT, CDR2 YNNKEL (reference sequence). The CDR3 nucleotides read TGTGCCAGCAGCCAAGCCGGGGGCTACAATGAGCAGTTCCTC. Translating it yields CASSQAGGYNEQFL.

This clonotype was detected ten times or more. The V and J genes are TRBV11-2 and TRBJ2-5; D is possibly TRBD2 (5 bases). CDR1 and CDR2 from the germline V gene are SGHAT and FQNNGV. The CDR3 is made up of 15 amino acids. The V end was cut by 2 bases, the J end by 0 bases, with 10 bases between. CDR3 coding DNA: TGTGCCAGCAGCTTACGAACAGCGGACCAAGAGACCCAGTACTTC. Amino acids: CASSLRTADQETQYF.

In its sample, this clonotype was seen a few times. The chain uses TRBV7-9 and TRBJ1-1; D unclear. Germline V CDR1 and CDR2: SEHNR, FQNEAQ (reference sequence). Trimming cost V 6 bases and J 5 bases, with 16 bases left between them. The CDR3 has 14 amino acids. In DNA form, the CDR3 reads TGTGCCAGCAGTCCAACGGGCGAGGTTACTGAAGCTTTCTTT. Residues: CASSPTGEVTEAFF. The full variable domain, completed using reference TRBV7-9 and TRBJ1-1, is DTGVSQNPRHKITKRGQNVTFRCDPISEHNRLYWYRQTLGQGPEFLTYFQNEAQLEKSRLLSDRFSAERPKGSFSTLEIQRTEQGDSAMYLCASSPTGEVTEAFFGQGTRLTVV.

This clonotype was recorded many times. The rearrangement links TRBV25-1 to TRBJ1-1; tentatively, D is TRBD1 (5 bases). From germline, CDR1 is MGHDK and CDR2 SYGVNS. The germline V and J ends were trimmed by 3 bases and 5 bases, with 13 bases remaining between them. The CDR3 runs to 14 residues. The CDR3 nucleotides read TGTGCCAGCAGTGATAGGGGTATCCCAACTGAAGCTTTCTTT. Translated, it gives CASSDRGIPTEAFF.

The chain joins TRBV10-3 to TRBJ2-3; possibly TRBD2 for D (6 bases). In germline, CDR1 is ENHRY, CDR2 SYGVKD. V was shortened by 3 bases and J by 1 base, with 11 bases between the two germline ends. The CDR3 spans 15 residues. CDR3 bases: TGTGCCATCAGTGACCCGGGCGGGGGCACAGATACGCAGTATTTT. Its translation is CAISDPGGGTDTQYF.

This clonotype was detected a few times. V and J are TRBV24-1 and TRBJ2-3; 8 bases align to TRBD2. V trimming: 5 bases; J trimming: 1 base; junction bases outside the gene matches: 7. The germline V gene encodes CDR1 KGHDR and CDR2 SFDVKD. The CDR3 is 16 amino acids. The CDR3 is CATSAGGGRGTDTQYF. CDR3 bases: TGTGCCACCAGTGCCGGGGGGGGGAGAGGCACAGATACGCAGTATTTT.